This is a list of T cell receptor beta chains from one sample in a study of T cells in Graves' hyperthyroidism and ophthalmopathy. TCRdb ran MiXCR on the multiplex PCR reads and lists one entry per CDR3 protein. The sample shows 250,000 to 300,000 distinct CDR3 sequences, 13% of them seen only once. Sequenced sample: blood. The receptors here all came from a woman between 25 and 40 years old with Graves' hyperthyroidism that later progressed to Graves' ophthalmopathy. Each CDR3 is given with its conserved first and last residue. Each record gives: J gene, D gene, clone size, V gene, CDR3 DNA, CDR3 protein. D genes are given only for firm matches. Only some rows state a clone size, as once, few, many or a class for expanded clones.

>TRBJ2-2|TRBD2|few|TRBV11-3
TGTGCCAGCAGCTTAAAGGGACTAGCGGGGAAGGTCGACACCGGGGAGCTGTTTTTT
CASSLKGLAGKVDTGELFF
>TRBJ2-7|-|many|TRBV13
TGTGCCAGCAGCCTAAGTCTCGAGCAGTACTTC
CASSLSLEQYF
>TRBJ1-4|-|many|TRBV7-9
TGTGCCAGCAGCCTAGTATCGGGGGCAGAACTGTTTTTT
CASSLVSGAELFF
>TRBJ2-1|-|many|TRBV7-3
TGTGCCAGCAGCTCTAGGGTAACTGGGGACATAAGCTACAATGAGCAGTTCTTC
CASSSRVTGDISYNEQFF
>TRBJ2-1|-|-|TRBV2
TGTGCCAGCAGTTACTACGGGCCCTACAATGAGCAGTTCTTC
CASSYYGPYNEQFF
>TRBJ2-3|TRBD2|-|TRBV30
TGTGCCTGGAGTGAGGGGTCTAGCGGTGCAGATACGCAGTATTTT
CAWSEGSSGADTQYF
>TRBJ1-3|-|many|TRBV7-2
TGTGCCAGCAGCCCTAGCAGGGTTGGAAACACCATATATTTT
CASSPSRVGNTIYF
>TRBJ2-1|-|many|TRBV28
TGTGCCAGCAGTTCCAGCCACTCGGGACGGACCTCGACGGATGAGCAGTTCTTC
CASSSSHSGRTSTDEQFF
>TRBJ1-1|-|many|TRBV2
TGTGCCAGCAGAACCCCAGGGAGGAACACTGAAGCTTTCTTT
CASRTPGRNTEAFF
>TRBJ2-7|-|many|TRBV18
TGTGCCAGCTCACTTACGCCCCGGGACCCCCGGCAGTACTTC
CASSLTPRDPRQYF
>TRBJ2-5|TRBD2|many|TRBV28
TGTGCCAGCAGTTTAAGGACTAGCGGAGAGACCCAGTACTTC
CASSLRTSGETQYF
>TRBJ2-7|-|many|TRBV29-1
TGCAGCGTTGTGGCCGGCCCCTACGAGCAGTACTTC
CSVVAGPYEQYF
>TRBJ1-1|-|many|TRBV24-1
TGTGCCACCATTGAGGCTGGGAAAGCTTTCTTT
CATIEAGKAFF
>TRBJ2-7|-|many|TRBV10-3
TGTGCCATCAGCGCAATTTGGAGGGGTTCCTCCTACGAGCAGTACTTC
CAISAIWRGSSYEQYF
>TRBJ2-2|-|many|TRBV28
TGTGCCAGCAGTTTAAGCCCAGGGTCCACCGGGGAGCTGTTTTTT
CASSLSPGSTGELFF
>TRBJ1-1|-|many|TRBV3-1
TGTGCCAGCAGGGGGGGCGGGGTAGGGACTGAAGCTTTCTTT
CASRGGGVGTEAFF
>TRBJ2-7|-|-|TRBV9
TGTGCCAGCAGCGTAGAAGGCAGGCCTGACTACGAGCAGTACTTC
CASSVEGRPDYEQYF